These 13 T cell receptor beta chains came from one sample sequenced in a study of blood T cell repertoires in COVID-19. Data came from immunoSEQ multiplex PCR; TCRdb stores just in-frame clones and leaves some out. Of tens of thousands of clones in the sample, more than 80% were seen once. The sample comprised peripheral blood. The source of these receptors is a man in his sixties with acute or convalescent COVID-19.

The chain uses TRBV6-5 and TRBJ2-1; 10 bases are a match to TRBD1. V was pared by 6 bases and J by 8 bases, with 10 bases of the junction left unmatched. The CDR3 runs to 15 residues. Germline V gene sequence: CDR1 MNHEY, CDR2 SVGAGI. CDR3 residues: CASRAPGQGSYEQFF. The CDR3 nucleotides read TGTGCCAGCAGAGCACCGGGACAGGGGAGTTATGAGCAGTTCTTC.

This sequence joins TRBV27 and TRBJ2-6; 8 bases line up with TRBD2. The CDR3 has 20 residues. The V segment lost 5 bases and the J segment 0 bases; nucleotides outside the gene matches: 15. In germline, CDR1 is MNHEY, CDR2 SMNVEV (reference sequence). DNA for the CDR3: TGTGCCAGCAGTCCCCTCCCCCCGACTAGCGCTAACTCTGGGGCCAACGTCCTGACTTTC. Encoded protein: CASSPLPPTSANSGANVLTF.

The V and J genes are TRBV14 and TRBJ2-1; 13 nucleotides line up with TRBD2. CDR3 size: 15 residues. CDR1 SGHDN and CDR2 FVKESK come from the germline V gene. J gave up 10 bases and V 0 bases, and 3 bases lay outside the gene matches. The CDR3 DNA reads TGTGCCAGCAGCCAAGAACTAGCGGGAGGGTGGGAGCAGTTCTTC. Translated, it gives CASSQELAGGWEQFF.

J is TRBJ2-7 and V is TRBV11-3, with 8 bases that match TRBD1. With 5 bases clipped from V and 2 bases from J, the junction kept 8 bases outside the gene matches. Germline CDR1 and CDR2: SGHNT and YENEEA. The CDR3 is made up of 15 amino acids. The CDR3: CASSDRDRSPYEQYF. The CDR3 DNA follows: TGTGCCAGCAGCGACCGGGACAGGAGTCCCTACGAGCAGTACTTC.

This chain links TRBV7-2 with TRBJ2-7; 7 bases map to TRBD1. Germline lookup yields CDR1 SGHTA and CDR2 FQGNSA. V lost 3 bases, J lost 4 bases, and 3 bases stayed unmatched. The CDR3 sequence is 13 residues long. The CDR3 region has the DNA TGTGCCAGCAGCTTGAAGGGGGCGTACGAGCAGTACTTC. Encoded protein: CASSLKGAYEQYF.

V is TRBV6-2 or TRBV6-3 and J is TRBJ1-5; 11 nucleotides agree with TRBD1. The germline gives CDR1 MNHEY, CDR2 SVGEGT. CDR3 size: 19 residues. J gave up 3 bases and V 0 bases, and 10 bases lay outside the gene matches. CDR3 nucleotides: TGTGCCAGCAGTTACTCGAAAGGTCGGGACAGGGGGTCCAATCAGCCCCAGCATTTT. Amino acids: CASSYSKGRDRGSNQPQHF.

The V call is TRBV27, the J call TRBJ1-1; D is unresolved. CDR1 MNHEY and CDR2 SMNVEV come from the germline V gene (reference sequence). V lost 6 bases to trimming and J lost 1 base, with 9 bases between them. The CDR3 sequence is 13 residues long. DNA for the CDR3: TGTGCCAGCAGCCCGCGGAGGAACACTGAAGCTTTCTTT. Encoded protein: CASSPRRNTEAFF.

This chain links TRBV19 with TRBJ2-5; no definite D call. This CDR3 region has 14 residues. V lost 8 bases and J lost 0, with 13 bases in between. Germline values: CDR1 LNHDA, CDR2 SQIVND (reference sequence). For the CDR3, the DNA is TGTGCCAGTCGCACCCTCGGAGACCAAGAGACCCAGTACTTC. Protein sequence: CASRTLGDQETQYF.

Points on this clone: The germline gene is not matched at one end of the junction; a read error may be the cause. The chain recombines TRBV6-1 with TRBJ1-4, with 8 bases identical to TRBD1. Per germline, CDR1 MNHNS and CDR2 SASEGT. The length of the CDR3 is 15 residues. For the CDR3, the DNA is TGTGCCAGCAGTGAAGCGCAGGGGGCAGTAACATTTAGGGTATTT. Protein sequence: CASSEAQGAVTFRVF.

V is TRBV27 and J is TRBJ1-2, with 7 bases matching TRBD1. Germline V gene sequence: CDR1 MNHEY, CDR2 SMNVEV (reference sequence). Unmatched junction bases numbered 12, after V lost 6 bases and J lost 2 bases. The CDR3 spans 16 residues. The CDR3 DNA follows: TGTGCCAGCAGACTACAGGGGAATTCTTTCAACTATGGCTACACCTTC. Its translation: CASRLQGNSFNYGYTF.

The chain combines TRBV7-3 with TRBJ2-2, with TRBD2 identical over 10 bases. V lost 5 bases, J lost 4 bases, and 7 bases stayed unmatched. The CDR3 has 16 amino acids. Per the germline V gene, CDR1 is SGHTA and CDR2 is FQGTGA. DNA of the CDR3: TGTGCCAGCAGCCGATTCAGCGGGAGGGTCACCGGGGAGCTGTTTTTT. Translated: CASSRFSGRVTGELFF.

This clone was seen a few times. V gene TRBV11-2 combines with J gene TRBJ2-7; 7 nucleotides agree with TRBD1. The junction had 19 bases not matched to a gene; V was cut back by 6 bases and J by 5 bases. CDR1 and CDR2 from the germline V gene are SGHAT and FQNNGV. The CDR3 length is 17 residues. This CDR3 is CASSFQIPAFTGDEQYF. In nucleotides, the CDR3 is TGTGCCAGCAGTTTCCAAATTCCCGCCTTTACAGGGGACGAGCAGTACTTC.

The chain joins TRBV5-1 to TRBJ2-5; a weak D match, TRBD1 (5 bases). Between the trimmed V and J ends, which lost 4 bases and 4 bases, there was a span of 14 bases. Germline CDR1 is SGHRS and CDR2 is YFSETQ. The length of the CDR3 is 14 residues. The CDR3 DNA is TGCGCCAGCAGCGTTCAGGGCGGTAGAGAGACCCAGTACTTC. It specifies CASSVQGGRETQYF.